Each of the 12 T cell receptor beta chains below was sequenced from the same sample in a study of cytomegalovirus exposure and HLA in healthy donors (dated by TCRdb to 2016 to 2017). Library prep was done by the immunoSEQ multiplex PCR assay. For the multiplex PCR, a mixture combining 60 forward primers for TCR Vbeta segments and 13 reverse primers for TCR Jbeta segments was used. The immuneACCESS repertoire file appears here via TCRdb, limited to in-frame rearrangements. These files lack a portion of the clones; in checked studies, under half of the deficit traces to unresolved V genes, and the cause of the others is not known. The table of this sample itemizes approximately 130,000 clones. 2% of the sample rests with the top ten. The material sequenced was PBMCs. These receptor sequences come from a woman in her fifties or sixties in good health and CMV-seronegative.

The chain combines TRBV28 with TRBJ1-4; D not certain. The CDR3 consists of 14 residues. V lost 5 bases to trimming and J lost 8 bases, with 15 bases between them. Germline CDR1 reads MDHEN; CDR2 reads SYDVKM. The DNA for the CDR3 is TGTGCCAGCAGTCTCCGTCAAACGGGGGAAAAACTGTTTTTT. Translated: CASSLRQTGEKLFF.

The rearrangement uses TRBV28 and TRBJ1-2, with D uncertain. The CDR3 is 15 amino acids. CDR1 and CDR2 from the germline V gene are MDHEN and SYDVKM. V dropped 7 bases and J dropped 4 bases, with 19 bases sitting between them. CDR3 coding DNA: TGTGCCAGCATCCCGGGCACGGGGTTCGGCTATGGCTACACCTTC. Protein sequence: CASIPGTGFGYGYTF.

The chain carries TRBV11-3 and TRBJ2-3; TRBD2 aligns across 10 bases. The CDR3 runs to 15 residues. V shed 4 bases and J 8 bases; nucleotides not matched to a gene: 9. CDR1 is SGHNT, CDR2 YENEEA, per germline. In DNA, the CDR3 is TGTGCCAGCAGCTCCCAGCGGGGGGGCGAGGGTACGCAGTATTTT. It translates to CASSSQRGGEGTQYF. Looking up the rest from reference TRBV11-3 and TRBJ2-3 gives the full variable domain: EAGVVQSPRYKIIEKKQPVAFWCNPISGHNTLYWYLQNLGQGPELLIRYENEEAVDDSQLPKDRFSAERLKGVDSTLKIQPAELGDSAVYLCASSSQRGGEGTQYFGPGTRLTVL.

As DNA, the CDR3 is TGTGCCAGCAGTGATGACAGGGGGCTCGATGAAAAACTGTTTTTT. Translating gives CASSDDRGLDEKLFF. J is TRBJ1-4 and V is TRBV6-1, with 10 bases that match TRBD1. The CDR3 sequence is 15 residues long. The junction had 4 bases not matched to a gene; V was cut back by 3 bases and J by 6 bases. CDR1 MNHNS and CDR2 SASEGT come from the germline V gene.

The gene calls are TRBV2 and TRBJ1-1; D is possibly TRBD1 (6 bases). The length of the CDR3 is 14 residues. Deletions cut 8 bases from V and 10 bases from J, with 23 bases between. CDR1 is SNHLY, CDR2 FYNNEI, per germline. The CDR3 DNA reads as TGTGCCAGCGCTACCCCGAGGGGGTGGGGAGTAGCTTTCTTT. Protein product: CASATPRGWGVAFF. Looking up the rest from reference TRBV2 and TRBJ1-1 gives the full variable domain: EPEVTQTPSHQVTQMGQEVILRCVPISNHLYFYWYRQILGQKVEFLVSFYNNEISEKSEIFDDQFSVERPDGSNFTLKIRSTKLEDSAMYFCASATPRGWGVAFFGQGTRLTVV.

The J gene is TRBJ1-4, the V gene TRBV18; 7 bases fit TRBD1. Germline lookup yields CDR1 KGHSH and CDR2 LQKENI. The CDR3 consists of 13 residues. V was pared by 6 bases and J by 3 bases, with 1 base of the junction left unmatched. CDR3 nucleotides: TGTGCCAGCTCGGACAGGTCTAATGAAAAACTGTTTTTT. It encodes CASSDRSNEKLFF.

This chain uses TRBV7-9 with TRBJ1-4; a weak D match, TRBD1 (6 bases). The CDR3 covers 15 residues. Trimming removed 5 bases at V and 4 bases at J, with 14 bases between. From germline, CDR1 is SEHNR and CDR2 FQNEAQ (reference sequence). This chain's CDR3 is CASSQVTGYNEKLFF. CDR3 DNA: TGTGCCAGCAGCCAAGTGACAGGCTATAATGAAAAACTGTTTTTT.

This chain connects TRBV6-5 to TRBJ2-2, with D possibly matching TRBD2 (6 bases). The V end lost 0 bases, the J end lost 4 bases, and 12 bases lay between the germline ends. The germline gives CDR1 MNHEY, CDR2 SVGAGI. The CDR3 sequence is 16 residues long. The CDR3 DNA follows: TGTGCCAGCAGTTACTCGTTAGGGAGGACCACCGGGGAGCTGTTTTTT. This encodes CASSYSLGRTTGELFF.

The chain couples TRBV9 to TRBJ2-7, with 9 bases identical to TRBD2. Germline CDR1 reads SGDLS; CDR2 reads YYNGEE. J gave up 4 bases and V 0 bases, and 8 bases lay outside the gene matches. The CDR3 is made up of 16 amino acids. For the CDR3, the DNA is TGTGCCAGCAGCGTAGAACTGCGGGGGGGCTTGTACGAGCAGTACTTC. Its protein is CASSVELRGGLYEQYF.

The chain employs TRBV4-2 and TRBJ2-1; 16 bases are shared with TRBD2. This CDR3 spans 16 amino acids. V lost 4 bases, J lost 9 bases, and 6 bases stayed unmatched. Germline lookup yields CDR1 LGHNA and CDR2 YNFKEQ. CDR3 nucleotides: TGTGCCAGCAGCCCTAGTGGGACTAGCGGGAGGGGTGAGCAGTTCTTC. Translated: CASSPSGTSGRGEQFF.

The chain employs TRBV6-6 and TRBJ1-5, with D hard to call. Per the germline V gene, CDR1 is MNHNY and CDR2 is SVGAGI (reference sequence). The V gene lost 6 bases and the J gene lost 0 bases, with 6 bases spanning the gap. The CDR3 loop spans 13 amino acids. The CDR3 sequence is CASSPGSNQPQHF. CDR3 nucleotides: TGTGCCAGCAGCCCCGGTAGCAATCAGCCCCAGCATTTT.

V gene TRBV19 combines with J gene TRBJ1-2, with TRBD1 as a possible D gene (6 bases). Germline V gene data show CDR1 as LNHDA and CDR2 as SQIVND (reference sequence). V was cut by 8 bases and J by 0 bases, with 19 bases left in between. CDR3 length equals 16 residues. The CDR3 is CASAPGHFLANYGYTF. CDR3 DNA sequence: TGTGCCAGTGCACCGGGACACTTTTTAGCTAACTATGGCTACACCTTC.